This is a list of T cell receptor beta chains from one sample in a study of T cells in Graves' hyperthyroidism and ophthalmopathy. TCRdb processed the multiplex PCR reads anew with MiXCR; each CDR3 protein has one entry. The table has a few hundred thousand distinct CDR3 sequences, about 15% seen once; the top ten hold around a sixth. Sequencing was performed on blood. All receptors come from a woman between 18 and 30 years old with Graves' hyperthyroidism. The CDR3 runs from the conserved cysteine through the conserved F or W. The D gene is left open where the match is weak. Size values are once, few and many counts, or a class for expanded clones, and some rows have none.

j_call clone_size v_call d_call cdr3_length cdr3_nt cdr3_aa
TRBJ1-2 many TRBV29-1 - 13 TGCAGCGTTGAAGAGTCGGGGGTAGGAGGCTACACCTTC CSVEESGVGGYTF
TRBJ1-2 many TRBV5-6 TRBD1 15 TGTGCCAGCAGCACGGGACAGCCTGGGATAGGGGGCTACACCTTC CASSTGQPGIGGYTF
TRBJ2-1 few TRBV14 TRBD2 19 TGTGCCAGCAGCCAGCCTAAATACCGGACTAGGGCGGGGTACAATGAGCAGTTCTTC CASSQPKYRTRAGYNEQFF
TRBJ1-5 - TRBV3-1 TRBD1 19 TGTGCCAGCAGCCAAGATGAAGGAGGGGGCGCCAAAGTCCATCAGCCCCAGCATTTT CASSQDEGGGAKVHQPQHF
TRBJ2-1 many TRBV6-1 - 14 TGTGCCAACAAGCGGGTCCGCTCCTACAATGAGCAGTTCTTC CANKRVRSYNEQFF
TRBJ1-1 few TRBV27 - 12 TGTGCCAGCAGGAGGGACTACACTGAAGCTTTCTTT CASRRDYTEAFF
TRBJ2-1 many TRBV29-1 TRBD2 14 TGCAGCGCTTCGGGAGGGAGCTCCTACAATGAGCAGTTCTTC CSASGGSSYNEQFF
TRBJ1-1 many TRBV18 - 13 TGTGCCAGCATTTCGAACTTGAACACTGAAGCTTTCTTT CASISNLNTEAFF
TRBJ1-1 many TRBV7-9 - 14 TGTGCCAGCAGCTTTGGGGGTTCGCTCGCTGAAGCTTTCTTT CASSFGGSLAEAFF
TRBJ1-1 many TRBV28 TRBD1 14 TGTGCCAGCAGTTTGACAGGGTCGGACACTGAAGCTTTCTTT CASSLTGSDTEAFF
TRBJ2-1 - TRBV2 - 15 TGTGCCAGCAGTGCCGAGGGGGGGACTTACAATGAGCAGTTCTTC CASSAEGGTYNEQFF
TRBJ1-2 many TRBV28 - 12 TGTGCCAGCAGGGGACAAGTCTATGGCTACACCTTC CASRGQVYGYTF
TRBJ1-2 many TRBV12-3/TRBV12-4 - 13 TGTGCCAGCAGGACCCAGGGCAACTATGGCTACACCTTC CASRTQGNYGYTF
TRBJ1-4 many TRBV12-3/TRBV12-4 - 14 TGTGCCAGCAGTTCCGACAGACGAAGGGAAAAACTGTTTTTT CASSSDRRREKLFF
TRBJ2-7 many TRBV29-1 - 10 TGCAGCGCCCTCGTCAACGAGCAGTACTTC CSALVNEQYF
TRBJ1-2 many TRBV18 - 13 TGTGCCAGCTCACCACCGACAAATTATGGCTACACCTTC CASSPPTNYGYTF
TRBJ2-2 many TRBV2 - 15 TGTGCCAGCAGTGAAATTAGTTTTGAAGCCGGGGAGCTGTTTTTT CASSEISFEAGELFF
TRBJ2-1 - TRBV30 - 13 TGTGCCTGGAGTGTACATGTCTACAATGAGCAGTTCTTC CAWSVHVYNEQFF
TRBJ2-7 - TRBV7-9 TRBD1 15 TGTGCCAGCACCTCAGGACAGGGATGGGACTACGAGCAGTACTTC CASTSGQGWDYEQYF
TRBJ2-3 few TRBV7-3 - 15 TGTGCCAGCAGCGCCCCAGGCCGTAGCACAGATACGCAGTATTTT CASSAPGRSTDTQYF
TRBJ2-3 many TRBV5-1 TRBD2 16 TGCGCCAGCAGCTTAGGACTAGGCTCATTACCAGATACGCAGTATTTT CASSLGLGSLPDTQYF
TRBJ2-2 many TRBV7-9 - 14 TGTGCCAGCAGCTTAGTTCTCGTCACCGGGGAGCTGTTTTTT CASSLVLVTGELFF
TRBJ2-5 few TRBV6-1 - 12 TGTGCCAGCACACCTGAAAGCGGGACCCAGTACTTC CASTPESGTQYF
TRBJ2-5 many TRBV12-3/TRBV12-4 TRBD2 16 TGTGCCAGCAGGTCTAGCGGGAGAGGGTTTCAAGAGACCCAGTACTTC CASRSSGRGFQETQYF
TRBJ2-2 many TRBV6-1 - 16 TGTGCCAGCAGTGAAGCAAAAGGGACGTACACCGGGGAGCTGTTTTTT CASSEAKGTYTGELFF
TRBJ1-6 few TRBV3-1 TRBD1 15 TGTGCCAGCAGTCAAGGGACAGGGGCTAATTCACCCCTCCACTTT CASSQGTGANSPLHF
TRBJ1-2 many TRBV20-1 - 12 TGCAGTGCTAGAGCGACAGCCTATGGCTACACCTTC CSARATAYGYTF
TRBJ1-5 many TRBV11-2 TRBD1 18 TGTGCCAGCAGCTTAGGATCAGGGGGCGTTAGGAGAAATCAGCCCCAGCATTTT CASSLGSGGVRRNQPQHF
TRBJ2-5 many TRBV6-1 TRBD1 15 TGTGCCAGCAGTTATATGGGACAGGGTGGAGAGACCCAGTACTTC CASSYMGQGGETQYF
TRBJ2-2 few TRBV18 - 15 TGTGCCAGCTCACCAGCCAGGACGAACACCGGGGAGCTGTTTTTT CASSPARTNTGELFF
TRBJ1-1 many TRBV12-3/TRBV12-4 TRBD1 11 TGTGCCAGCAGTTTGAACAGGGGGGCTTTCTTT CASSLNRGAFF
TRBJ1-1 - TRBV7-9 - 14 TGTGCCAGCATCAACTCGGGGGGGCGCACTGAAGCTTTCTTT CASINSGGRTEAFF
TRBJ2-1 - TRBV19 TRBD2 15 TGTGCCAGTAGTATGCGGCTAGCGGGAGGGAATGAGCAGTTCTTC CASSMRLAGGNEQFF
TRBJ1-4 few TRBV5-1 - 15 TGCGCCAGCAGCTCCCTGCAGGGAGTCGATGAAAAACTGTTTTTT CASSSLQGVDEKLFF
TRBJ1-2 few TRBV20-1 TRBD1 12 TGCAGTGCCAGACAGGGTGGCTATGGCTACACCTTC CSARQGGYGYTF
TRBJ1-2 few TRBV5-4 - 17 TGTGCCAGCAGACTGAGGGCTGCACAGGGTCCCCTCTATGGCTACACCTTC CASRLRAAQGPLYGYTF
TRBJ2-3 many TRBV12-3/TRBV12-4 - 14 TGTGCCAGCAGTTTTTGGCGGGACACAGATACGCAGTATTTT CASSFWRDTDTQYF
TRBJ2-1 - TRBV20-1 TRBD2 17 TGCAGTGCTGGTTACTTTAGCGGGAGGCGGTCGAACAATGAGCAGTTCTTC CSAGYFSGRRSNNEQFF
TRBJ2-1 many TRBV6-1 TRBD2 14 TGTGCCAGCTCCCATGGCGGGAGTAACAATGAGCAGTTCTTC CASSHGGSNNEQFF
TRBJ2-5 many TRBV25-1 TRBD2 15 TGTGCCAGCAGTAGGGGAGCGGGAGGACTGGAGACCCAGTACTTC CASSRGAGGLETQYF
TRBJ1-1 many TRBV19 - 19 TGTGCCAGTAGTCCCCGTCGCGGGGGGGGAGTCGGAGGGAACACTGAAGCTTTCTTT CASSPRRGGGVGGNTEAFF
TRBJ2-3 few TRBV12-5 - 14 TGTGCTAGTGGTTTAGGGGGGCGCGGAGATACGCAGTATTTT CASGLGGRGDTQYF
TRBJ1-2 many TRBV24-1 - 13 TGTGCCACCAGTGAGGAGGAGGGTAGGGGCTACACCTTC CATSEEEGRGYTF
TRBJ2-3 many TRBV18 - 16 TGTGCCAGCTCACCCCCTAGGAAGGCCTTCACAGATACGCAGTATTTT CASSPPRKAFTDTQYF
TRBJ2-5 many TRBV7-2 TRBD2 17 TGTGCCAGCAGCTCCGGGACTAGCGGGAGGATTATTGAGACCCAGTACTTC CASSSGTSGRIIETQYF
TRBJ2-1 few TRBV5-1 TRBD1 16 TGCGCCAGCAGCCCATACCGGGACAGAACTTACAATGAGCAGTTCTTC CASSPYRDRTYNEQFF
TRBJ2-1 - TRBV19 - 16 TGTGCCAGTAGTATAGGCCGGGGGTCATTCTACAATGAGCAGTTCTTC CASSIGRGSFYNEQFF
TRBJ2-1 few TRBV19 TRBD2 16 TGTGCCAGTAGTTTATCTAGCGGGAGGCTCTACAATGAGCAGTTCTTC CASSLSSGRLYNEQFF
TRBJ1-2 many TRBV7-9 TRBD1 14 TGTGCCAGCAGCTCCTTGACAGGGTTCTATGGCTACACCTTC CASSSLTGFYGYTF
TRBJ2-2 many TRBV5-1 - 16 TGCGCCAGCAGCGTGACTCGGGATCCGAACACCGGGGAGCTGTTTTTT CASSVTRDPNTGELFF
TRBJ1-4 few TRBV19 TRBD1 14 TGTGCCAGTACCTGGGACAGGTCTAGTGAAAAACTGTTTTTT CASTWDRSSEKLFF
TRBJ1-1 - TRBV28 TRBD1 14 TGTGCCAGCAGTCCCGGGACAGGGGGAGGTGAAGCTTTCTTT CASSPGTGGGEAFF
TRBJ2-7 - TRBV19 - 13 TGTGCCAGTACCTCAGGGGGGGCGAGGGAGCAGTACTTC CASTSGGAREQYF
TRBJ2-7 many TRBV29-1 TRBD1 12 TGCAGCGTCATGGACAGGACCTACGAGCAGTACTTC CSVMDRTYEQYF
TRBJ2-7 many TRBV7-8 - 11 TGTGCCAGCAGCCCCTACTACGAGCAGTACTTC CASSPYYEQYF
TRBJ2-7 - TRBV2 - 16 TGTGCCAGCAGCACGTCCGGGACGGTAAGCTCCTACGAGCAGTACTTC CASSTSGTVSSYEQYF
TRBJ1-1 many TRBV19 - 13 TGTGCCAGTAGTATAGCCCCGAACACTGAAGCTTTCTTT CASSIAPNTEAFF